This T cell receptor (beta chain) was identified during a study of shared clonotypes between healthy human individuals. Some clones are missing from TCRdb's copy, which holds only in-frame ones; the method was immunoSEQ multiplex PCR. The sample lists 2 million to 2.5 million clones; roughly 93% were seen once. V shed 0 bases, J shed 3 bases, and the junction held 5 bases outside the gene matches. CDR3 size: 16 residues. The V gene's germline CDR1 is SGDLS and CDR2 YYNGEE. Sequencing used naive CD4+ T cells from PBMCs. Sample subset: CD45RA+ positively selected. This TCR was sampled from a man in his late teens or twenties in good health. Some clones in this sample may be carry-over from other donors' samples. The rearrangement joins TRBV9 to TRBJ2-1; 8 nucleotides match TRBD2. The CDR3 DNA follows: TGTGCCAGCAGCGTAGAGGGGACTAGGCTCTACAATGAGCAGTTCTTC. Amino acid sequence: CASSVEGTRLYNEQFF.